The rows below give T cell receptor beta chains drawn from one sample of a study of metastatic and nonmetastatic thyroid tumors. TCRdb re-called clones from the PCR reads using MiXCR. The repertoire holds some 25,000 clones, with around a fifth as singletons. Material for sequencing was blood. The receptors stem from a male donor with papillary thyroid cancer or a benign thyroid nodule (not recorded which). Some clones in this sample may be carry-over from other donors' samples. The conserved cysteine and the conserved F or W are not part of the CDR3 here. Each record gives: V gene, CDR3 protein.

v_call: TRBV6-1; cdr3_aa: ASSTGDRSFTDTQY
v_call: TRBV9; cdr3_aa: ASSPRTESYGYT
v_call: TRBV20-1; cdr3_aa: SARLFLSTATQY
v_call: TRBV20-1; cdr3_aa: SARQGHSYEQY
v_call: TRBV6-6; cdr3_aa: ASSYGSGSGTDTQY
v_call: TRBV10-1; cdr3_aa: ASSELAGGKETQY
v_call: TRBV29-1; cdr3_aa: SVGGAGETQY
v_call: TRBV19; cdr3_aa: ASSIEPGQDLAEPYEQY
v_call: TRBV28; cdr3_aa: ASSREEDSDTQY
v_call: TRBV28; cdr3_aa: ASSLWTQGGYT
v_call: TRBV5-5; cdr3_aa: ASSLGQGMAYEQY
v_call: TRBV18; cdr3_aa: ASFTGPGVLNTEAF
v_call: TRBV6-1; cdr3_aa: ASHTELAGFIYEQF
v_call: TRBV5-6; cdr3_aa: ASSYSGGPHQETQY